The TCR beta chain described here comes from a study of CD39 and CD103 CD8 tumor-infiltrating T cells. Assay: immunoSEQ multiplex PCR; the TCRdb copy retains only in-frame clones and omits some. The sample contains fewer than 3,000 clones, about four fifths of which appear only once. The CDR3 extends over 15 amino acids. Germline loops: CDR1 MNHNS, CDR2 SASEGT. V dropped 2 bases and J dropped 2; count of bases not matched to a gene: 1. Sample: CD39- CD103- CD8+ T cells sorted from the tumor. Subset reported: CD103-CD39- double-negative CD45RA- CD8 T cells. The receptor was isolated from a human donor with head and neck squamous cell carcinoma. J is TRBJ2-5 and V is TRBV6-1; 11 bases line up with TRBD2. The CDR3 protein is CASSELAGGQETQYF. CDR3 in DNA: TGTGCCAGCAGTGAACTAGCGGGGGGACAAGAGACCCAGTACTTC.